The clone carrying this T cell receptor beta chain was seen a few times. Its matching antigen is unknown. TCRdb itself ran the RT-PCR reads through MiXCR, one entry per CDR3 protein. The profile shows approximately 520,000 distinct CDR3 sequences, more than 15% of them singletons. This sample was included in a study of response to subunit inactivated influenza vaccine. Study-level results: The authors offered the suggestion that each seasonal influenza vaccination recruits few new T cells.

Sequenced material: CD4+ T cells sorted from PBMCs, taken less than 30 months after vaccination. The source is a man aged 50 to 69 who received an inactivated influenza vaccine.

CDR3 loop: CASSLVTTKAGGYTF. CDR3 nucleotide sequence: TGTGCCAGCAGTTTAGTCACAACAAAGGCGGGAGGCTACACCTTC. The genes are TRBV28 and TRBJ1-2; no firm D call. Trimming removed 2 bases at V and 8 bases at J, with 18 bases between. The germline V gene encodes CDR1 MDHEN and CDR2 SYDVKM. The CDR3 consists of 15 residues.